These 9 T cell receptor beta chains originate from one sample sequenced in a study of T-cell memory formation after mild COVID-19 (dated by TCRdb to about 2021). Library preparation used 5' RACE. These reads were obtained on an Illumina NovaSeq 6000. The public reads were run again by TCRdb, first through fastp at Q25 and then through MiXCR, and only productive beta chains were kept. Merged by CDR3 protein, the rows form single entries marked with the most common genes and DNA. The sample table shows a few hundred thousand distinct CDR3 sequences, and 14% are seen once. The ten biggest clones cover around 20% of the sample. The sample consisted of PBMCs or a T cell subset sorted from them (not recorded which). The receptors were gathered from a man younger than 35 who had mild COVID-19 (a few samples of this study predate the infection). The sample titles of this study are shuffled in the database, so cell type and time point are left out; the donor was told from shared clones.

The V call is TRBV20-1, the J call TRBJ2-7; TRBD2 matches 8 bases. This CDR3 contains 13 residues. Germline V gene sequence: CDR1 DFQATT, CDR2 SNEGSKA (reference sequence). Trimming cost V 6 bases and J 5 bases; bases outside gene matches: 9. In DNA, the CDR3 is TGCAGTGCCCTCCCCCCGGGGGGGGACGAGCAGTACTTC. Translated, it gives CSALPPGGDEQYF.

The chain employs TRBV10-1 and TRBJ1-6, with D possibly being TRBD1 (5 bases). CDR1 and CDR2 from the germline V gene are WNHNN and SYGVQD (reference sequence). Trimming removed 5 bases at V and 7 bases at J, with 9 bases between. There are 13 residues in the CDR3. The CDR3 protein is CASSTGLNSPLHF. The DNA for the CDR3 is TGCGCCAGCAGTACAGGCCTGAATTCACCCCTCCACTTT.

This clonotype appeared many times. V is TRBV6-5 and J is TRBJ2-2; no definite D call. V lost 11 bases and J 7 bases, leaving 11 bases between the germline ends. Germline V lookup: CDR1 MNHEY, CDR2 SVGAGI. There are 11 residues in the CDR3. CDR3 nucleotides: TGTGCCTCCCAGGCTGGCGGGGAGCTGTTTTTT. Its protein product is CASQAGGELFF.

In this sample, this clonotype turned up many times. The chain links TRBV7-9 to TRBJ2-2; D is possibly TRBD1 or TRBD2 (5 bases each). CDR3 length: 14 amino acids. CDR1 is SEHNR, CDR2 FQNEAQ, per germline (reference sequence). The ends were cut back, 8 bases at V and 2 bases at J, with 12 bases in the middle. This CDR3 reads CASQPGPNTGELFF. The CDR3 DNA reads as TGTGCCAGCCAACCGGGACCAAACACCGGGGAGCTGTTTTTT.

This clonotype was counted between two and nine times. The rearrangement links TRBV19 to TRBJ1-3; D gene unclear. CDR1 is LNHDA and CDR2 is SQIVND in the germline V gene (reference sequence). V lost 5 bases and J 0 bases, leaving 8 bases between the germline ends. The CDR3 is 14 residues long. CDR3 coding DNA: TGTGCCAGTAGTTTGGCAGCCTCTGGAAACACCATATATTTT. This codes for CASSLAASGNTIYF.

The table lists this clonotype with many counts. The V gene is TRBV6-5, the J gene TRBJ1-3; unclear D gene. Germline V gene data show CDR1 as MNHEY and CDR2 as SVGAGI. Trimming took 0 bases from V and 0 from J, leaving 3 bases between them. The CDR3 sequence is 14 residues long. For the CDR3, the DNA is TGTGCCAGCAGTTACTCCCGCTCTGGAAACACCATATATTTT. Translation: CASSYSRSGNTIYF.

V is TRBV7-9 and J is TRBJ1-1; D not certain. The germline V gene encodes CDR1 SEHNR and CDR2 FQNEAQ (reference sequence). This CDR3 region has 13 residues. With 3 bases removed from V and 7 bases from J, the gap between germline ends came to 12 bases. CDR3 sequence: CASSFENGGEAFF. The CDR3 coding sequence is TGTGCCAGCAGCTTCGAGAATGGCGGTGAAGCTTTCTTT.

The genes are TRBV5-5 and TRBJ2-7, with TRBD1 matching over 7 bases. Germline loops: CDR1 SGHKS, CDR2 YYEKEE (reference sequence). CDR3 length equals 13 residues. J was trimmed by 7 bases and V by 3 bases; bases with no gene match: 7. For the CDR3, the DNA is TGTGCCAGCAGCTCTGGGACAGCCCGGGAGCAGTACTTC. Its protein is CASSSGTAREQYF.

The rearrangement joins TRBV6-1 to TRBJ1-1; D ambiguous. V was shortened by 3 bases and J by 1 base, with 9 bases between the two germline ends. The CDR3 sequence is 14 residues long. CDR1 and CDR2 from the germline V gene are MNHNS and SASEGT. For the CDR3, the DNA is TGTGCCAGCAGTGAGGACCTGGCGAACACTGAAGCTTTCTTT. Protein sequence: CASSEDLANTEAFF.